These 18 T cell receptor beta chains were all obtained from the same sample, sequenced in a study of PD-1 blockade in classical Hodgkin lymphoma. The protocol was immunoSEQ multiplex PCR, while the TCRdb copy is restricted to in-frame clones and leaves out a portion. This table has about 35,000 clones, 76% appearing once. Brentuximab vedotin exposure varied among the patients, all of whom had relapsed after autologous stem cell transplantation. Material: peripheral blood mononuclear cells (PBMCs), obtained before the second cycle of nivolumab. The receptor set was obtained from a human donor with classical Hodgkin lymphoma.

The gene calls are TRBV20-1 and TRBJ2-7; D ambiguous. V gave up 0 bases and J gave up 6 bases, with 6 bases separating them. The CDR3 extends over 11 amino acids. Looked up from germline, CDR1 is DFQATT and CDR2 is SNEGSKA (reference sequence). CDR3 protein: CSARDRSEQYF. The CDR3 DNA reads as TGCAGTGCTAGAGATAGGTCCGAGCAGTACTTC.

J is TRBJ1-1 and V is TRBV29-1, with TRBD1 identical over 8 bases. V was pared by 5 bases and J by 5 bases, with 7 bases of the junction left unmatched. Germline CDR1 and CDR2: SQVTM and ANQGSEA. The CDR3 spans 13 residues. The DNA for the CDR3 is TGCAGCGTTTCGGACAGGGCGGGAACTGAAGCTTTCTTT. This codes for CSVSDRAGTEAFF.

This clone was counted a single time. The chain employs TRBV6-6 and TRBJ2-3, with D hard to call. The ends were cut back, 8 bases at V and 1 base at J, with 7 bases in the middle. Germline V gene sequence: CDR1 MNHNY, CDR2 SVGAGI (reference sequence). CDR3 length: 12 amino acids. CDR3 amino acids: CASRRGTDTQYF. CDR3 nucleotide sequence: TGTGCCAGCCGTCGGGGCACAGATACGCAGTATTTT.

The chain employs TRBV11-3 and TRBJ2-7; either TRBD1 or TRBD2 may supply D (5 bases each). Trimming stripped 0 bases from V and 0 bases from J, with 9 bases between. The V gene's germline CDR1 is SGHNT and CDR2 YENEEA. There are 15 residues in the CDR3. The DNA for the CDR3 is TGTGCCAGCAGCTTAGATTCGGGGCCCTCCTACGAGCAGTACTTC. Encoded protein: CASSLDSGPSYEQYF. Combining the CDR3 with reference TRBV11-3 and TRBJ2-7 gives the whole variable domain EAGVVQSPRYKIIEKKQPVAFWCNPISGHNTLYWYLQNLGQGPELLIRYENEEAVDDSQLPKDRFSAERLKGVDSTLKIQPAELGDSAVYLCASSLDSGPSYEQYFGPGTRLTVT.

This sequence joins TRBV4-1 and TRBJ2-3, with 8 bases lining up with TRBD1. After removal of 4 bases from V and 0 bases from J, the junction contained 9 bases not matched to a gene. Germline V gene data show CDR1 as MGHRA and CDR2 as YSYEKL. The CDR3 covers 17 residues. Written as DNA, the CDR3 is TGCGCCAGCAGCCTACGTCTACAGGGGGATAGCACAGATACGCAGTATTTT. This encodes CASSLRLQGDSTDTQYF.

The genes are TRBV19 and TRBJ2-6, with D hard to call. V was cut by 9 bases and J by 0 bases, with 12 bases left in between. Germline assignment: CDR1 LNHDA and CDR2 SQIVND (reference sequence). The length of the CDR3 is 15 residues. The CDR3 loop reads CASTHRSSGANVLTF. The DNA for the CDR3 is TGTGCCAGCACCCATCGGAGCTCTGGGGCCAACGTCCTGACTTTC.

The chain links TRBV27 to TRBJ1-6, with D possibly being TRBD1 (5 bases). The CDR3 contains 19 residues. Germline-derived CDR1 and CDR2 are MNHEY and SMNVEV (reference sequence). Trimming pared 2 bases from V and 0 bases from J, leaving 17 bases between. In nucleotides, the CDR3 is TGTGCCAGCAGTTTAAGTCCACAGGTGCTGAGCTCCTATAATTCACCCCTCCACTTT. It codes for CASSLSPQVLSSYNSPLHF.

This chain connects TRBV18 to TRBJ1-2; a possible D gene is TRBD1 (5 bases). The ends were cut back, 5 bases at V and 0 bases at J, with 10 bases in the middle. Germline V lookup: CDR1 KGHSH, CDR2 LQKENI. The CDR3 has 14 residues. The CDR3 DNA reads as TGTGCCAGCTCAGGCCGGGACTCTAACTATGGCTACACCTTC. Its protein product is CASSGRDSNYGYTF.

The CDR3 DNA is TGCGCCAGCAGCCCCTTCTACTTGGGGGGATATGGCTACACCTTC. It specifies CASSPFYLGGYGYTF. The chain combines TRBV4-3 with TRBJ1-2; weak D call: TRBD1 (5 bases). The germline V gene has CDR1 LGHNA and CDR2 YSLEER. The length of the CDR3 is 15 residues. Between the trimmed V and J ends, which lost 4 bases and 5 bases, there was a span of 17 bases.

This chain uses TRBV7-2 with TRBJ2-7; TRBD1 agrees at 9 bases. The CDR3 spans 17 residues. Germline loops: CDR1 SGHTA, CDR2 FQGNSA. J lost 4 bases, V lost 1 base, and 11 bases had no gene match. The CDR3 is CASSLVLTGGLLYEQYF. The DNA for the CDR3 is TGTGCCAGCAGCTTAGTCCTGACAGGGGGTCTCTTATACGAGCAGTACTTC.

In this sample, this clone turned up once. The chain links TRBV7-9 to TRBJ2-5, with no clear D. The CDR3 sequence is 13 residues long. Trimming cost V 1 base and J 2 bases, with 5 bases left between them. Germline V CDR1 and CDR2: SEHNR, FQNEAQ (reference sequence). The chain's CDR3 is CASSLERQETQYF. DNA for the CDR3: TGTGCCAGCAGCTTAGAGAGGCAAGAGACCCAGTACTTC. The complete variable domain, with remaining parts taken from reference TRBV7-9 and TRBJ2-5, reads DTGVSQNPRHKITKRGQNVTFRCDPISEHNRLYWYRQTLGQGPEFLTYFQNEAQLEKSRLLSDRFSAERPKGSFSTLEIQRTEQGDSAMYLCASSLERQETQYFGPGTRLLVL.

V usage is TRBV15 and J usage is TRBJ2-2; D is unclear. Germline V gene data show CDR1 as LNHNV and CDR2 as YYDKDF (reference sequence). CDR3 length: 14 amino acids. Trimming removed 0 bases at V and 1 base at J, with 3 bases between. This chain's CDR3 is CATSREWNTGELFF. CDR3 coding DNA: TGTGCCACCAGCAGAGAATGGAACACCGGGGAGCTGTTTTTT.

The chain joins TRBV18 to TRBJ2-5; D perhaps matches TRBD1 (5 bases). Germline CDR1 KGHSH, CDR2 LQKENI. CDR3 length: 13 residues. V was pared by 6 bases and J by 4 bases, with 12 bases between. The CDR3 sequence: CASSAWGRETQYF. The CDR3, as DNA: TGTGCCAGCTCTGCATGGGGCAGAGAGACCCAGTACTTC.

This chain joins TRBV4-3 and TRBJ2-3, with D perhaps TRBD1 or TRBD2 (5 bases each). The germline V and J ends were trimmed by 0 bases and 2 bases, with 9 bases remaining between them. CDR1 LGHNA and CDR2 YSLEER come from the germline V gene. The CDR3 has 15 amino acids. CDR3 sequence (DNA): TGCGCCAGCAGCCAAGAAGGGGAGCTCACAGATACGCAGTATTTT. Its translation: CASSQEGELTDTQYF.

The CDR3 here is CASSLGGGADTQYF. CDR3 DNA sequence: TGTGCCAGCTCTTTGGGAGGGGGGGCGGATACGCAGTATTTT. The chain recombines TRBV2 with TRBJ2-3, with D tentatively TRBD2 (7 bases). V lost 8 bases and J lost 6, with 18 bases in between. Germline loops: CDR1 SNHLY, CDR2 FYNNEI. The CDR3 contains 14 residues.

This clone was counted between two and nine times. The rearrangement joins TRBV7-8 to TRBJ1-2; a weak D match, TRBD1 (5 bases). Germline CDR1 is SGHVS and CDR2 is FQNEAQ. The CDR3 sequence is 13 residues long. Trimming took off 4 bases at V and 6 bases at J, with 12 bases between the two ends. The CDR3 nucleotides read TGTGCCAGCAGCTCTCCTGGGACTGATGGCTACACCTTC. The encoded protein is CASSSPGTDGYTF.

The gene calls are TRBV21-1 and TRBJ2-7; the D call TRBD2 from the table was never checked on the DNA. TRBV21-1 is a known pseudogene. This CDR3 region has 15 residues. The CDR3 region is CASSTGLARTYEQYF. CDR3 bases: TGTGCCAGCAGCACCGGACTAGCCCGAACCTACGAGCAGTACTTC.

V gene TRBV6-5 combines with J gene TRBJ2-3, with a weak D call TRBD2 (5 bases). The CDR3 loop spans 11 amino acids. CDR1 MNHEY and CDR2 SVGAGI come from the germline V gene. Trimming stripped 7 bases from V and 7 bases from J, with 9 bases between. The CDR3 DNA sequence: TGTGCCAGCACCAACGGGAATACGCAGTATTTT. Its translation is CASTNGNTQYF.